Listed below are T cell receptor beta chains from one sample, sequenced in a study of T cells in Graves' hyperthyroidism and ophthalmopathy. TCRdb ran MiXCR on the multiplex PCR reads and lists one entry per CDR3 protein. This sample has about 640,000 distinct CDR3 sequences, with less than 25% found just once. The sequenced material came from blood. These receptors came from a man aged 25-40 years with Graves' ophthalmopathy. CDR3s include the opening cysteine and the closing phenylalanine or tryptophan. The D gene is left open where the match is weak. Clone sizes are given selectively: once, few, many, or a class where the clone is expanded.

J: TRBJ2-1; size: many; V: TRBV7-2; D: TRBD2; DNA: TGTGCCAGCAGCCGCATGGGACTAGCGGGAGTTTACTACAATGAGCAGTTCTTC; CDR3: CASSRMGLAGVYYNEQFF
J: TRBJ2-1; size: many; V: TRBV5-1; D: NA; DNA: TGTGCCAGCAGCTTAGGAGCGCCCAATGAGCAGTTCTTC; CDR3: CASSLGAPNEQFF
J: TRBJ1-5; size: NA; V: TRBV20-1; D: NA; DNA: TGCAGTGCTAGAGATTGGGGGAGCCCGGGCAATCAGCCCCAGCATTTT; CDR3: CSARDWGSPGNQPQHF
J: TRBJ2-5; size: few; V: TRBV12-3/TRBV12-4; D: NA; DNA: TGTGCCAGCAGCCCCGGGACGTTCGCAGAGACCCAGTACTTC; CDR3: CASSPGTFAETQYF
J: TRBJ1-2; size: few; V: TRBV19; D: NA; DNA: TGTGCCAGTAGCATCTTTGGGAGCTACACCTTC; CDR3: CASSIFGSYTF
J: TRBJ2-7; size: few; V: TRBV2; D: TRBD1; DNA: TGTGCCAGCCTCGGACAGGTTAGCTCCTACGAGCAGTACTTC; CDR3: CASLGQVSSYEQYF
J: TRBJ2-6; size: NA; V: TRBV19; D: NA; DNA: TGTGCCAGTAGTTCGGGCCGCGGAGCATCTGGGGCCAACGTCCTGACTTTC; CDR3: CASSSGRGASGANVLTF
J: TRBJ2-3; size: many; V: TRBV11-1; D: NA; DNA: TGTGCCAGCAGCTTAGATTGGAGTGGAGCAGATACGCAGTATTTT; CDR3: CASSLDWSGADTQYF
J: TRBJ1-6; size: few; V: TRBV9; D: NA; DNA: TGTGCCAGCAGCGTAGAGGTGAATTCACCCCTCCACTTT; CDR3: CASSVEVNSPLHF
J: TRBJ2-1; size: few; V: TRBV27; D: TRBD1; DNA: TGTGCCAGCAGAGGGACAGGGCCCAATGAGCAGTTCTTC; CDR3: CASRGTGPNEQFF
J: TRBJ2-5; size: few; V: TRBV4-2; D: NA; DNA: TGTGCCAGCAGCCTCTACTGGGGGGAACAAGAGACCCAGTACTTC; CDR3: CASSLYWGEQETQYF
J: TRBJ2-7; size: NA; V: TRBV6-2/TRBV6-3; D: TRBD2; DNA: TGTGCCAGCAGTTACCGACGAGCGGGAGGGCCTCACGAGCAGTACTTC; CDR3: CASSYRRAGGPHEQYF
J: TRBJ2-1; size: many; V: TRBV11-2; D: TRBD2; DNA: TGTGCCAGCAGCTCTACCGGGACTAGGATAAATAAAGGGCAGTTCTTC; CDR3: CASSSTGTRINKGQFF
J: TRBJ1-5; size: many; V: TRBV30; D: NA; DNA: TGTGCCTGGAGTGTTAGTGGACAGTTCAATCAGCCCCAGCATTTT; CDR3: CAWSVSGQFNQPQHF
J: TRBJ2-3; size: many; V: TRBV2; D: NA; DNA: TGTGCCAGCAGTGAATACCAGGGGATTAATACGCAGTATTTT; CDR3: CASSEYQGINTQYF
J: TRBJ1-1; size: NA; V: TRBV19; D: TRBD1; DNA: TGTGCCAGTAGTATTCGGGGACAGGGAGACACTGAAGCTTTCTTT; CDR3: CASSIRGQGDTEAFF
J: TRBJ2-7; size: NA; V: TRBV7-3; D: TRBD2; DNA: TGTGCCAGCAGCCCCTCCAGCGGGAGGGTCTACGAGCAGTACTTC; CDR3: CASSPSSGRVYEQYF
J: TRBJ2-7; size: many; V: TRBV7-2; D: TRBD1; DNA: TGTGCCAGCAGCTTAGTCGCAGGGGGCGACTACGAGCAGTACTTC; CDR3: CASSLVAGGDYEQYF
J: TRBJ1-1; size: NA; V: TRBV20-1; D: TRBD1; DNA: TGCAGTGCTACACAGGGGGGCACTGAAGCTTTCTTT; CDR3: CSATQGGTEAFF
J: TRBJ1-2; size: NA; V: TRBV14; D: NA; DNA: TGTGCCAGCAGCCAAGGCCTCCGAGGCGGCTACACCTTC; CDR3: CASSQGLRGGYTF
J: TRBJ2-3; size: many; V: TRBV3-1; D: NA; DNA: TGTGCCAGCAGCGAGACAGATACGCAGTATTTT; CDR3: CASSETDTQYF
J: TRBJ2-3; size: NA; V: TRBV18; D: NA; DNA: TGTGCCAGCTCATCGAGTTGGCGGCAGGATACGCAGTATTTT; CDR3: CASSSSWRQDTQYF
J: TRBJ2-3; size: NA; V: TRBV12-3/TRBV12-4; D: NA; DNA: TGTGCCAGCGGGGGGACGTTTGAGGGTACGCAGTATTTT; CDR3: CASGGTFEGTQYF
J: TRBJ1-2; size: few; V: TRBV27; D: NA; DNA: TGTGCCAGCAGTTTTTATAAGAACTATGGCTACACCTTC; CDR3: CASSFYKNYGYTF
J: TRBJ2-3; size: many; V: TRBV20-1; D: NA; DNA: TGCAGTGCTAGGCAAGGGGCAGGCACAGATACGCAGTATTTT; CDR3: CSARQGAGTDTQYF
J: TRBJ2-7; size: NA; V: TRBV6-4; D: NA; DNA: TGTGCCAGCAGGAATAGCGGAGAGCAGTACTTC; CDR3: CASRNSGEQYF
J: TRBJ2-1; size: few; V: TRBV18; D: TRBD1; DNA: TGTGCCAGCTCACTCAACCCGGGACAGGGAACCTTTGGGCAGTTCTTC; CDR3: CASSLNPGQGTFGQFF
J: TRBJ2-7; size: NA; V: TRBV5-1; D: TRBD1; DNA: TGTGCCAGCAGCTTAGAGGCAGGGGGCGTGTACGAGCAGTACTTC; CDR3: CASSLEAGGVYEQYF
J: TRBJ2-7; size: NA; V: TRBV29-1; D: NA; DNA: TGCAGCGTTGCTGGTCGGGGCGGCGAGCAGTACTTC; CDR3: CSVAGRGGEQYF
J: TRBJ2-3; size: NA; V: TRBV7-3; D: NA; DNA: TGTGCCAGCAGCTTATACGGCAGGGCCACAGATACGCAGTATTTT; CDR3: CASSLYGRATDTQYF
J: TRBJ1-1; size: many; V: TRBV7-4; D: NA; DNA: TGTGCCAGCAGTCACAGGGATGGGACTGAAGCTTTCTTT; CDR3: CASSHRDGTEAFF
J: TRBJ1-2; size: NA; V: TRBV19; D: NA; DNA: TGTGCCAGTAGTATAGAAGATCCTAACTATGGCTACGCCTTC; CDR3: CASSIEDPNYGYAF
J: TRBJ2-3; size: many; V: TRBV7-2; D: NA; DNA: TGTGCCAGCAGCCCGTACCTGACAGACTACACAGATACGCAGTATTTT; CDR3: CASSPYLTDYTDTQYF
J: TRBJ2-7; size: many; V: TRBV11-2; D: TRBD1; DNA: TGTGCCAGCAGCTTGGGCCGGGACAGCTCCTACGAGCAGTACTTC; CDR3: CASSLGRDSSYEQYF
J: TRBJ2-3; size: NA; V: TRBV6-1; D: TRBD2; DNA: TGTGCCAGCAGTGAGTTAATAGCGGGAGGCACAGATACGCAGTATTTT; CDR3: CASSELIAGGTDTQYF
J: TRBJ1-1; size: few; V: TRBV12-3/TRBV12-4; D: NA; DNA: TGTGCCAGCAGTGCCCGACAGGAAAGCACTGAAGCTTTCTTT; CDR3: CASSARQESTEAFF
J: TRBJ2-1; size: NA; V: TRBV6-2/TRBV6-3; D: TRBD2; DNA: TGTGCCACCCGGACTAGCGGGTATGGTTCCTACAATGAGCAGTTCTTC; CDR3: CATRTSGYGSYNEQFF
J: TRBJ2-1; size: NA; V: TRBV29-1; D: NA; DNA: TGCAGCGCTGCCGGGGACACCAACAATGAGCAGTTCTTC; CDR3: CSAAGDTNNEQFF
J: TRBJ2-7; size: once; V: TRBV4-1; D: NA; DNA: TGTGCCAGCAGCCAAGAAAGGGGTAGCCCCTACGAGCAGTACTTC; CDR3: CASSQERGSPYEQYF
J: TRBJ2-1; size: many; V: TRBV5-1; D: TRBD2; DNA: TGCGCCAGCAGCCCTACTAGCGGGAGCTCCTACAATGAGCAGTTCTTC; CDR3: CASSPTSGSSYNEQFF
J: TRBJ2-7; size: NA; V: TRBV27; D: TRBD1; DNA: TGTGCCAGCAGTTCTGGACAGGTTCCCTCCTACGAGCAGTACTTC; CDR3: CASSSGQVPSYEQYF
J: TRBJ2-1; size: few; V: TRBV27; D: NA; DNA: TGTGCCAGCAGTTTCGACTACCCACTTGACTACAATGAGCAGTTCTTC; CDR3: CASSFDYPLDYNEQFF
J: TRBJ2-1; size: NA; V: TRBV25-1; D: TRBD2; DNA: TGTGCCAGCAGTGAAAGGGCTAGCGGAGTCGACAGCTCCTACAATGAGCAGTTCTTC; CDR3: CASSERASGVDSSYNEQFF
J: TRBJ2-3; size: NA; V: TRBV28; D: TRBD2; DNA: TGTGCCAGCAGCTCCCGGGGGGATAGTACAGATACGCAGTATTTT; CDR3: CASSSRGDSTDTQYF
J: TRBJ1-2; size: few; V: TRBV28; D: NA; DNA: TGTGCCAGCGGGGGGAGTTATGGCTACACCTTC; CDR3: CASGGSYGYTF
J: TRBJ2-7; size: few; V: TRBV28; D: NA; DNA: TGTGCCAGCAGTTTTACCGGGGGCGGTGGTTACGAGCAGTACTTC; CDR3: CASSFTGGGGYEQYF
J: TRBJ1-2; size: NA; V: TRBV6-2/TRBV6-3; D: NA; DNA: TGTGCCAGCAGTTACACAAATCCGGGAGCGGTTTTAGCGGGCTATGGCTACACCTTC; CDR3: CASSYTNPGAVLAGYGYTF
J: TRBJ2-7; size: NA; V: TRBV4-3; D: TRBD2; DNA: TGCGCCAGCAGCCAAGAAACTAGCGGGAGCCGCGAGCAGTACTTC; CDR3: CASSQETSGSREQYF
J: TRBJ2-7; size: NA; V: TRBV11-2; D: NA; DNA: TGTACCAGCAGCTTAGTCGAGGTCAGGGTCTACGAGCAGTACTTC; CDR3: CTSSLVEVRVYEQYF
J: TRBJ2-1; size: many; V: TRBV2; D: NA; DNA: TGTGCCAGCCGCAGTTACAATGAGCAGTTCTTC; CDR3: CASRSYNEQFF
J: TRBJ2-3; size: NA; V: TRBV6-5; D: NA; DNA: TGTGCCAGCAGTCGAGGCAGGGACTCGGTAGATACGCAGTATTTT; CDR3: CASSRGRDSVDTQYF
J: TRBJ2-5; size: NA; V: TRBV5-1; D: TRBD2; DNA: TGCGCCAGCAGCACGTCGCTAGCGGGAGGTGGGGAGACCCAGTACTTC; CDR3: CASSTSLAGGGETQYF
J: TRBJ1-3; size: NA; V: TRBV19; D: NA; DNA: TGTGCCAGTAGCCTCGACAGGATCTCTGGAAACACCATATATTTT; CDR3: CASSLDRISGNTIYF
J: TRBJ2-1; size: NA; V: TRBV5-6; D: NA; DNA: TGTGCCAGCAGCTTGCAACAGGGAACCTACAATGAGCAGTTCTTC; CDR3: CASSLQQGTYNEQFF
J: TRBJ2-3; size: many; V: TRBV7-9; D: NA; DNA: TGTGCCAGCAGCACGCCTCGGGCAGGCGGCACAGATACGCAGTATTTT; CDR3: CASSTPRAGGTDTQYF